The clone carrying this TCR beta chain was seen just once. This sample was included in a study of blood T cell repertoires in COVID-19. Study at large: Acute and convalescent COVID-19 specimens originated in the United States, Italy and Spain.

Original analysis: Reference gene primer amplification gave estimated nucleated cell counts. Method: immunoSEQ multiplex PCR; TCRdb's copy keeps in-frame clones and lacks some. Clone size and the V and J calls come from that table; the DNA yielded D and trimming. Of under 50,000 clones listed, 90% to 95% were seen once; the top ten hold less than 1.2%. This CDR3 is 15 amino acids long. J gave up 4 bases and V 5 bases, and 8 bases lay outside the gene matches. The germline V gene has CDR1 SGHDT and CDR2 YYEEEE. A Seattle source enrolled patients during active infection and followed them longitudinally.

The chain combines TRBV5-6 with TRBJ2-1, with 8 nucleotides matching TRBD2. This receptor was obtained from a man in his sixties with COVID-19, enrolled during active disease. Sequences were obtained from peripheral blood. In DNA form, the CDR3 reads TGTGCCAGCAGGACTTTAGCGGGGTATTACAATGAGCAGTTCTTC. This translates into CASRTLAGYYNEQFF.